Listed here are 8 T cell receptor beta chains from one sample, sequenced in a study of cytomegalovirus exposure and HLA in healthy donors. The PCR used 60 Vbeta and 13 Jbeta primers. The protocol was immunoSEQ multiplex PCR, while the TCRdb copy is restricted to in-frame clones and leaves out a portion. The sample holds approximately 150,000 clones; about 85% are singletons and the top ten take 1.3%. Sequences were obtained from PBMCs. The receptors here all came from a man aged 50-60 years in good health and CMV-seropositive.

CDR3 bases: TGTGCCATCAGTGAGTCTGGCGGAAATAATTCACCCCTCCACTTT. Protein: CAISESGGNNSPLHF. The chain recombines TRBV10-3 with TRBJ1-6, with D unclear. This CDR3 comprises 15 residues. Trimming took 0 bases from V and 5 from J, leaving 8 bases between them. CDR1 and CDR2 (germline): ENHRY, SYGVKD.

The chain couples TRBV6-1 to TRBJ2-7; 7 bases agree with TRBD1. Germline V gene data show CDR1 as MNHNS and CDR2 as SASEGT. The CDR3 runs to 13 residues. V shed 7 bases and J 2 bases; nucleotides not matched to a gene: 5. CDR3 protein: CASNRDSAYEQYF. The DNA of the CDR3 is TGTGCCAGCAATCGGGACAGTGCCTACGAGCAGTACTTC.

The V gene is TRBV5-1, the J gene TRBJ2-5; TRBD1 matches 10 bases. Trimming took 7 bases from V and 5 from J; bases not matched to a gene: 5. Germline V gives CDR1 SGHRS, CDR2 YFSETQ. The CDR3 runs 13 residues. The CDR3 protein is CASGGQGSETQYF. The CDR3 DNA sequence: TGCGCCAGCGGGGGACAGGGGTCGGAGACCCAGTACTTC.

The V and J genes are TRBV19 and TRBJ2-7; the D gene is possibly TRBD1 (6 bases). The V gene's germline CDR1 is LNHDA and CDR2 SQIVND (reference sequence). The CDR3 length is 15 residues. The V end lost 9 bases, the J end lost 5 bases, and 23 bases lay between the germline ends. CDR3 nucleotides: TGTGCCAGCAGGGGCCGGGACGGTTGTTTCCACGAGCAGTACTTC. Translation gives CASRGRDGCFHEQYF.

The genes are TRBV7-9 and TRBJ2-5; D might be TRBD2 (5 bases). Germline loops: CDR1 SEHNR, CDR2 FQNEAQ (reference sequence). Trimming took off 5 bases at V and 4 bases at J, with 11 bases between the two ends. The CDR3 totals 13 residues. The CDR3 bases are TGTGCCAGCAGCCAGTGGGCGGGAGAGACCCAGTACTTC. Residues: CASSQWAGETQYF.

The chain employs TRBV7-9 and TRBJ2-3; no clear D. With 1 base removed from V and 3 bases from J, the gap between germline ends came to 5 bases. CDR3 length: 13 residues. Germline V CDR1 and CDR2: SEHNR, FQNEAQ (reference sequence). The CDR3 DNA reads TGTGCCAGCAGCTTAGACTGGACAGATACGCAGTATTTT. This codes for CASSLDWTDTQYF.

This chain joins TRBV6-5 and TRBJ1-5; the D gene is possibly TRBD1 (6 bases). Germline V gene data show CDR1 as MNHEY and CDR2 as SVGAGI. Trimming left V 0 bases short and J 5 bases short, with 11 bases between. The CDR3 runs 15 residues. The CDR3 sequence: CASSYSGAGDQPQHF. Here the CDR3 DNA reads TGTGCCAGCAGTTACTCAGGGGCAGGGGATCAGCCCCAGCATTTT.

This clone has just a few counts. This rearrangement joins TRBV4-1 to TRBJ1-5; D is possibly TRBD1 (5 bases). The germline V gene encodes CDR1 MGHRA and CDR2 YSYEKL. The CDR3 runs 17 residues. The V and J ends lost 2 bases and 2 bases respectively, with 16 bases between them. CDR3 amino acids: CASSQRLGGGGNQPQHF. In DNA, the CDR3 is TGCGCCAGCAGCCAAAGGCTGGGGGGAGGAGGCAATCAGCCCCAGCATTTT.